These 21 T cell receptor beta chains were sequenced from one sample in a study of molecular identifiers for immune sequencing clone quantification. Via MiXCR, TCRdb re-called the PCR reads, giving one row per CDR3 protein. Seen here are over 600,000 distinct CDR3 sequences, approximately 20% observed once, and the top ten hold approximately 0.9%. The sequenced sample was naive CD8+ T cells from blood, with Jurkat cell RNA spiked in. Subset specified: FACS-sorted CD8+CD4-CCR7+CD45RA+ naive T cells. These TCRs come from a human donor in good health. Some libraries in this study had Jurkat cell RNA spiked in.

The V and J genes are TRBV4-3 and TRBJ2-2; maybe TRBD1 (6 bases). V was cut by 0 bases and J by 0 bases, with 14 bases left in between. In germline, CDR1 is LGHNA, CDR2 YSLEER. CDR3 length: 18 residues. CDR3 in amino acids: CASSQDLGTPPNTGELFF. The CDR3, as DNA: TGCGCCAGCAGCCAAGATCTCGGGACACCTCCGAACACCGGGGAGCTGTTTTTT.

A few counts support this clonotype. A much larger clone lies a single base off, so this may be a read error. V is TRBV20-1 and J is TRBJ2-7; tentative D call: TRBD1 (5 bases). The V end was cut by 4 bases, the J end by 3 bases, with 13 bases between. The CDR3 is 13 amino acids. Germline V gives CDR1 DFQATT, CDR2 SNEGSKA (reference sequence). This CDR3 reads CSATGRDFYEQYF. DNA for the CDR3: TGCAGTGCTACAGGCAGGGATTTCTACGAGCAGTACTTC.

In the case of this clonotype: A read error may be the cause here, since a much bigger clone is one base away. This sequence joins TRBV29-1 and TRBJ2-1; 8 nucleotides line up with TRBD2. The CDR3 contains 13 residues. The V gene's germline CDR1 is SQVTM and CDR2 ANQGSEA. The CDR3 DNA follows: TGCGGCGTTGAAGGGACTAGCTACAATGAGCAGTTCTTC. Encoded protein: CGVEGTSYNEQFF.

This clonotype appeared many times. The rearrangement joins TRBV5-5 to TRBJ2-7; D remains unclear. CDR1 SGHKS and CDR2 YYEKEE come from the germline V gene (reference sequence). This CDR3 region has 14 residues. The V and J ends lost 0 bases and 5 bases respectively, with 12 bases between them. The CDR3 region has the DNA TGTGCCAGCAGCTTGGAGCTCGTGGTCAACGAGCAGTACTTC. Translating gives CASSLELVVNEQYF.

This clonotype was detected many times. This rearrangement joins TRBV29-1 to TRBJ1-3, with D perhaps TRBD1 (6 bases). Germline-derived CDR1 and CDR2 are SQVTM and ANQGSEA. V was clipped by 4 bases and J by 2 bases, with 9 bases between them. The CDR3 is 13 residues long. The CDR3 protein is CSVVGGPGNTIYF. CDR3 in DNA: TGCAGCGTTGTCGGGGGCCCTGGAAACACCATATATTTT. The full variable domain, with the rest looked up from reference TRBV29-1 and TRBJ1-3, is SAVISQKPSRDICQRGTSLTIQCQVDSQVTMMFWYRQQPGQSLTLIATANQGSEATYESGFVIDKFPISRPNLTFSTLTVSNMSPEDSSIYLCSVVGGPGNTIYFGEGSWLTVV.

This rearrangement joins TRBV7-2 to TRBJ2-5, with D possibly being TRBD2 (5 bases). The germline CDR1 and CDR2 sequences are SGHTA and FQGNSA. With 5 bases removed from V and 10 bases from J, the gap between germline ends came to 17 bases. The CDR3 is made up of 13 amino acids. The CDR3 nucleotides are TGTGCCAGCAGCCCAGGACTGCAAGAGGTCCAGTACTTC. As protein: CASSPGLQEVQYF.

With regard to this clonotype: This sequence may be a read error, since a much larger clone differs from it by one base. The V gene is TRBV3-1, the J gene TRBJ2-2; D unresolved. In germline, CDR1 is LGHDT, CDR2 YNNKEL (reference sequence). The CDR3 runs to 15 residues. Here the CDR3 reads CDSSRAPHDTGELFF. CDR3 in DNA: TGTGACAGCAGCCGAGCACCTCATGACACCGGGGAGCTGTTTTTT.

This clonotype was detected ten times or more. This chain joins TRBV12-3 or TRBV12-4 and TRBJ1-4; D is ambiguous. With 4 bases removed from V and 11 bases from J, the gap between germline ends came to 14 bases. The CDR3 length is 13 residues. For the CDR3, the DNA is TGTGCCAGCAGTTCCCCCCCGGAGGATAAACTGTTTTTT. It yields the protein CASSSPPEDKLFF.

To note about this clonotype: One end of the junction varies from germline; a read error may be responsible. The chain joins TRBV5-3 to TRBJ1-6; no firm D call. TRBV5-3 qualifies as an ORF whose function is uncertain. This CDR3 region has 15 residues. CDR3 region: CASSLVAPDNSPLHF. The DNA of the CDR3 is TGTGCCAGCAGCTTGGTAGCGCCGGATAATTCACCCCTCCACTTT.

This clonotype turned up a few times. The genes are TRBV14 and TRBJ2-7, with TRBD2 matching 9 bases. The J segment lost 6 bases and the V segment lost 1 base, leaving 10 bases of the junction unmatched. The CDR3 runs 16 residues. The germline CDR1 and CDR2 sequences are SGHDN and FVKESK. CDR3 region: CASSQGKVAGVLEQYF. CDR3 coding DNA: TGTGCCAGCAGCCAAGGAAAGGTAGCGGGAGTTCTCGAGCAGTACTTC.

In this sample, this clonotype turned up a few times. The chain links TRBV9 to TRBJ2-2; a weak D match, TRBD1 (6 bases). Trimming took 4 bases from V and 6 from J, leaving 19 bases between them. This CDR3 region has 16 residues. Germline V gene sequence: CDR1 SGDLS, CDR2 YYNGEE. As DNA, the CDR3 is TGTGCCAGCAGCTGGACAAAGGGGGTAGGCTCCGGGGAGCTGTTTTTT. Its translation is CASSWTKGVGSGELFF.

Many counts were recorded for this clonotype. V gene TRBV13 combines with J gene TRBJ1-1, with a weak D call TRBD1 (6 bases). The CDR3 consists of 13 residues. Germline CDR1 is PRHDT and CDR2 is FYEKMQ (reference sequence). V shed 2 bases and J shed 7 bases, with 11 bases lying between them. The CDR3 sequence: CASSLRLQGEAFF. In DNA form, the CDR3 reads TGTGCCAGCAGCTTACGGTTACAGGGTGAAGCTTTCTTT.

V and J are TRBV19 and TRBJ2-5; 13 bases are a match to TRBD2. Per the germline V gene, CDR1 is LNHDA and CDR2 is SQIVND (reference sequence). The trim removed 4 bases at V and 3 bases at J, leaving 8 bases unmatched. This CDR3 has 17 residues. As DNA, the CDR3 is TGTGCCAGTAGTACCATGACTAGCGGGAGGTGGGAAGAGACCCAGTACTTC. Translation gives CASSTMTSGRWEETQYF.

This clonotype came up many times. This chain uses TRBV7-9 with TRBJ2-4; the D is unclear. This CDR3 comprises 15 residues. Germline loops: CDR1 SEHNR, CDR2 FQNEAQ (reference sequence). With 1 base removed from V and 3 bases from J, the gap between germline ends came to 10 bases. The CDR3 sequence: CASSLGADLKNIQYF. The CDR3 DNA reads TGTGCCAGCAGCTTAGGGGCGGACCTCAAAAACATTCAGTACTTC.

A word on this clonotype: Since a much larger clone is just one base distant, this may be a read error. The V and J genes are TRBV29-1 and TRBJ2-5; 8 nucleotides match TRBD1. Germline CDR1 SQVTM, CDR2 ANQGSEA. This CDR3 has 13 amino acids. CDR3 residues: CSVEHPGTGFYHF. CDR3 coding DNA: TGCAGCGTGGAACATCCCGGGACAGGTTTTTATCACTTC. Based on the CDR3 plus reference TRBV29-1 and TRBJ2-5, the full variable domain is SAVISQKPSRDICQRGTSLTIQCQVDSQVTMMFWYRQQPGQSLTLIATANQGSEATYESGFVIDKFPISRPNLTFSTLTVSNMSPEDSSIYLCSVEHPGTGFYHFGPGTRLLVL.

About this clonotype itself: A read error may explain this, as a much larger clone is one base away. The chain joins TRBV24-1 to TRBJ2-3; TRBD1 matches 7 bases. V lost 9 bases, J lost 1 base, and 6 bases stayed unmatched. CDR1 is KGHDR and CDR2 is SFDVKD in the germline V gene. The CDR3 has 14 residues. As DNA, the CDR3 is TGTGCCACCGGTACGGGACAGCGCACAGATACGCAGTATTTT. Translated, it gives CATGTGQRTDTQYF.

The V gene is TRBV27, the J gene TRBJ2-2; TRBD1 agrees at 9 bases. After removal of 5 bases from V and 4 bases from J, the junction contained 14 bases not matched to a gene. Per the germline V gene, CDR1 is MNHEY and CDR2 is SMNVEV (reference sequence). This CDR3 comprises 18 residues. Written as DNA, the CDR3 is TGTGCCAGCAGTGCCGCTCCTTACAGGGGGCCTCCCACCGGGGAGCTGTTTTTT. It is translated as CASSAAPYRGPPTGELFF.

This clonotype was counted once. This rearrangement joins TRBV30 to TRBJ2-2; D is unresolved. V was shortened by 4 bases and J by 1 base, with 7 bases between the two germline ends. CDR1 is GTSNPN, CDR2 SVGIG, per germline (reference sequence). The CDR3 totals 13 residues. The CDR3 nucleotides are TGTGCCTGGACCTGGCAGAACACCGGGGAGCTGTTTTTT. Encoded protein: CAWTWQNTGELFF.

This clonotype was recorded many times. The rearrangement joins TRBV20-1 to TRBJ1-6; no definite D call. This CDR3 is built from 16 residues. From germline, CDR1 is DFQATT and CDR2 SNEGSKA (reference sequence). Trimming took off 0 bases at V and 0 bases at J, with 9 bases between the two ends. In nucleotides, the CDR3 is TGCAGTGCTAGAGATTCGGGGTCCTCCTATAATTCACCCCTCCACTTT. Translating gives CSARDSGSSYNSPLHF.

This clonotype was counted ten times or more. This sequence joins TRBV4-1 and TRBJ1-1; 9 positions agree with TRBD1. The CDR3 runs to 17 residues. Germline CDR1 reads MGHRA; CDR2 reads YSYEKL. The V segment lost 1 base and the J segment 8 bases; nucleotides outside the gene matches: 14. The CDR3 loop reads CASSQAGTGRRGNEAFF. CDR3 bases: TGCGCCAGCAGCCAAGCCGGGACAGGGCGTAGAGGCAACGAAGCTTTCTTT.

In its sample, this clonotype was seen a few times. V and J are TRBV4-3 and TRBJ1-2, with D possibly being TRBD1 (6 bases). The CDR3 covers 14 residues. CDR1 LGHNA and CDR2 YSLEER come from the germline V gene. Trimming left V 2 bases short and J 4 bases short, with 11 bases between. This chain's CDR3 is CASSQRDTSYGYTF. For the CDR3, the DNA is TGCGCCAGCAGCCAACGGGACACGAGCTATGGCTACACCTTC.